The text below deals with one T cell receptor (beta chain). Original data processing: Estimates of nucleated cell counts were drawn from the amplification of reference gene primers. Clones were sequenced by immunoSEQ multiplex PCR, and TCRdb holds only the in-frame ones, with some missing. The DNA gave D and trimming, while V, J and clone size come from that table. Counted here are about 80,000 clones, roughly three quarters occurring once; the ten biggest clones make up about a sixth. Germline V gene data show CDR1 as SGHRS and CDR2 as YFSETQ. The CDR3 is 13 residues long. Losses at the gene ends were 6 bases for V and 5 bases for J; bases not matched to a gene: 5. These data belong to a study of blood T cell repertoires in COVID-19.

The sequence derives from a man between 65 and 79 years old with active or convalescent COVID-19. The V and J genes are TRBV5-1 and TRBJ1-1; 9 nucleotides agree with TRBD1. The sequencing input was peripheral blood. Written as DNA, the CDR3 is TGCGCCAGCACATCAGACAGGGGGACTGAAGCTTTCTTT. It yields the protein CASTSDRGTEAFF.